This entry describes one T cell receptor beta chain. Antigen: not known. The data were obtained in a study of cytomegalovirus exposure and HLA in healthy donors. The study, taken as a whole, reports: TCR beta sequences reportedly predicted most subjects' HLA-A and HLA-B alleles accurately. Cytomegalovirus-associated status was assigned to fewer than 200 TCR beta chains. The authors later linked a missense DCLRE1C variant to TCR beta V- and J-gene trimming.

V dropped 5 bases and J dropped 3; count of bases not matched to a gene: 5. The CDR3 totals 14 residues. Germline V lookup: CDR1 SGHAT, CDR2 FQNNGV. The PCR was carried out with 60 Vbeta primers and 13 Jbeta primers. Sequenced by immunoSEQ multiplex PCR; TCRdb stores in-frame clones only, minus some. The sample consists of more than 110,000 clones, approximately 80% of them appearing once. This TCR was recovered from a man aged 45-65 years in good health and CMV-seronegative. Sequencing was carried out using PBMCs. This chain links TRBV11-2 with TRBJ2-5, with 8 bases that match TRBD1. CDR3: CASSLDRGKETQYF. For the CDR3, the DNA is TGTGCCAGCAGCCTTGACAGGGGAAAAGAGACCCAGTACTTC.